Described below is a single T cell receptor beta chain sequence and its context. Random hexamers were used to reverse transcribe an amount of about 0.45 to 1 ug RNA. Across 54 Vbeta and 13 Jbeta, TCR beta CDR3 was amplified with immunoSEQ multiplex PCR. TCRdb analysed the immunoSEQ multiplex PCR reads with MiXCR anew, one entry per CDR3 protein. The sample holds just over 150,000 distinct CDR3 sequences, less than 97% seen once. This sample was included in a study of CD8 T cells in Susac syndrome. The CDR3 is made up of 17 amino acids. Germline CDR1 and CDR2: SGDLS and YYNGEE. The V and J ends lost 0 bases and 3 bases respectively, with 17 bases between them.

The V gene is TRBV9, the J gene TRBJ2-3, with D perhaps given as TRBD1 or TRBD2 (6 bases each). Sample: CD8+ T cells from PBMCs. The origin of this receptor is a human donor with multiple sclerosis. Here the CDR3 reads CASSVDRFGGRTDTQYF. CDR3 sequence (DNA): TGTGCCAGCAGCGTAGATCGGTTCGGGGGCCGGACAGATACGCAGTATTTT.